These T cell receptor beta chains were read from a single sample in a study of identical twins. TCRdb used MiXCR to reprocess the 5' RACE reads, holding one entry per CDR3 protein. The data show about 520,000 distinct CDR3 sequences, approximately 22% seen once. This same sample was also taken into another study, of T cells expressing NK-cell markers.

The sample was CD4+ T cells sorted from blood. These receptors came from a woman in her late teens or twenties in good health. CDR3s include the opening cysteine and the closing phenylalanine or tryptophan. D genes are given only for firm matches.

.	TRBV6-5	CASSYGRGNNQPQHF
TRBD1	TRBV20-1	CSASPALGTGEQYF
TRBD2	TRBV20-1	CSALELAGTSGRHEQFF
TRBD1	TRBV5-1	CASSLAPTGGTDTQYF
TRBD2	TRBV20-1	CSAPTSGGTQYF
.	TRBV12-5	CASGLVQRRGDQYF
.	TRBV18	CASSPNDAKLFF
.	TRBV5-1	CASSPSGSRNTQYF
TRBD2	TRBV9	CASSVGSAGDQETQYF
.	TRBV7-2	CASSSQNRETFF
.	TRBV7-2	CASSRVGSGDTQYF
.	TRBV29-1	CSVEDGGDSDYGYTF
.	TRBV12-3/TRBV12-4	CASSDSYMNTEAFF
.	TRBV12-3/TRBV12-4	CASSLSLAGYWNKRNTEAFF
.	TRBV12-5	CASGLRLGETQYF
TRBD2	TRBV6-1	CASRSPGTSSTQEQFF
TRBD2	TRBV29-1	CSVSGVSTDTQYF
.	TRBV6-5	CASSYSGRAHYEQYF
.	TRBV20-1	CSARGGRVNTPLHF
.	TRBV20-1	CSATAGLPETQYF
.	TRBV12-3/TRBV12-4	CASSLVVDARQPQHF
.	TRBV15	CATIARWETQYF
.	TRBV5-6	CASKSISERKTQYF
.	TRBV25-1	CASSRGAGREEKLFF
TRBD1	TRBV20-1	CSARTGGANIQYF
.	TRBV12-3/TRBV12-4	CASSSYTASTDTQYF
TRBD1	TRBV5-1	CASSKGTGRGTEAFF
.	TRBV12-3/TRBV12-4	CASSLRAMTYEQYF
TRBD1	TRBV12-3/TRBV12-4	CASSTANTGGDQPQHF
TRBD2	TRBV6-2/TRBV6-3	CASRTRSGGNTGELFF
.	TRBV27	CASSLEKGIYEQYF
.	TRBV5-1	CASSLDGAGYEQYF
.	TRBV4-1	CASSQPGPYEQYF
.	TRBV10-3	CAISLNYGYTF
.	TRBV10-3	CAIRGGLGANVLTF
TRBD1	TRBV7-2	CASSLVLGQVQETQYF
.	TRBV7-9	CASSEVAMGEQYF
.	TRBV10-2	CASSAHIYEQYF
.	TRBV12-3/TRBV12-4	CASSLEGTGYTF
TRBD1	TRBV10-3	CAIQRTGGSPLHF